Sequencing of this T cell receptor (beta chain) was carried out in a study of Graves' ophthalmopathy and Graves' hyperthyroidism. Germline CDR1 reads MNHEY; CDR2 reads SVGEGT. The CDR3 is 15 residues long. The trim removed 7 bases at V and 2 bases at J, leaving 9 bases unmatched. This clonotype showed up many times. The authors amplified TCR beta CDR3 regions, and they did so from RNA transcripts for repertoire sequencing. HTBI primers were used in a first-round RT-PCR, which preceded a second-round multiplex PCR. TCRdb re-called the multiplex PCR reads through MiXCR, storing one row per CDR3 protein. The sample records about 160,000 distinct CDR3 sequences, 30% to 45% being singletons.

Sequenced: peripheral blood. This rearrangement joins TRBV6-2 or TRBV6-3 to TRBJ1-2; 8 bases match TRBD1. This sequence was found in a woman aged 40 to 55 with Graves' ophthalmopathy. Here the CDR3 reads CASIKDRAKNYGYTF. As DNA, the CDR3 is TGTGCCAGCATCAAGGACAGGGCAAAAAACTATGGCTACACCTTC.